One sample yielded the 13 T cell receptor beta chains listed below, sequenced in a study of blood T cell repertoires in COVID-19. Sequencing used immunoSEQ multiplex PCR; TCRdb keeps in-frame clones, though not all of them. The sample lists 350,000 to 450,000 clones; 91% were seen once. Sequenced input: PBMCs or T cells enriched from blood (not recorded which). Receptors were obtained from a woman in her 40s who had been exposed to COVID-19.

V gene TRBV19 combines with J gene TRBJ1-2, with D unclear. Per germline, CDR1 LNHDA and CDR2 SQIVND (reference sequence). V was clipped by 6 bases and J by 0 bases, with 14 bases between them. The CDR3 loop spans 15 amino acids. The CDR3: CASRLDGNPNYGYTF. In DNA, the CDR3 is TGTGCCAGTAGGCTAGATGGCAATCCTAACTATGGCTACACCTTC.

This clone was observed a single time. The V gene is TRBV2, the J gene TRBJ1-1; no clear D gene. This CDR3 is built from 14 residues. Germline V gene sequence: CDR1 SNHLY, CDR2 FYNNEI. Trimming removed 4 bases at V and 0 bases at J, with 9 bases between. Here the CDR3 reads CASSAQRMNTEAFF. The CDR3 nucleotides are TGTGCCAGCAGTGCCCAGAGGATGAACACTGAAGCTTTCTTT. Using reference TRBV2 and TRBJ1-1 for the parts outside the CDR3, the full variable domain is EPEVTQTPSHQVTQMGQEVILRCVPISNHLYFYWYRQILGQKVEFLVSFYNNEISEKSEIFDDQFSVERPDGSNFTLKIRSTKLEDSAMYFCASSAQRMNTEAFFGQGTRLTVV.

Details on this clone: The same CDR3 is also encoded by other DNA sequences in this sample. The CDR3 spells CASSLGGSYNEQFF. The CDR3, as DNA: TGTGCCAGCAGCTTGGGAGGGTCCTACAATGAGCAGTTCTTC. The chain links TRBV5-5 to TRBJ2-1, with a possible D match to TRBD2 (5 bases). Germline CDR1 reads SGHKS; CDR2 reads YYEKEE (reference sequence). CDR3 size: 14 residues. The V end was cut by 0 bases, the J end by 1 base, with 5 bases between.

The chain is built from TRBV7-9 and TRBJ2-5; TRBD1 is a possible D gene (6 bases). This CDR3 comprises 15 residues. V dropped 2 bases and J dropped 2 bases, with 12 bases sitting between them. Per the germline V gene, CDR1 is SEHNR and CDR2 is FQNEAQ (reference sequence). CDR3 bases: TGTGCCAGCAGCTTAACACAGGGCTCGCAAGAGACCCAGTACTTC. It codes for CASSLTQGSQETQYF.

CDR3 coding DNA: TGTGCCTGGAGTCCAACGGGGGACAGGGGTCGAAAACTGTTTTTT. Protein product: CAWSPTGDRGRKLFF. V usage is TRBV30 and J usage is TRBJ1-4, with 10 positions matching TRBD1. CDR3 length equals 15 residues. CDR1 and CDR2 (germline): GTSNPN, SVGIG (reference sequence). Unmatched junction bases numbered 10, after V lost 2 bases and J lost 10 bases.

The CDR3 DNA sequence: TGTGCCAGCAGTTACAAGGGGGGCAATCAGCCCCAGCATTTT. It translates to CASSYKGGNQPQHF. The rearrangement links TRBV6-5 to TRBJ1-5, with a possible D match to TRBD1 (6 bases). Germline lookup yields CDR1 MNHEY and CDR2 SVGAGI. The V gene lost 2 bases and the J gene lost 2 bases, with 7 bases spanning the gap. This CDR3 is built from 14 residues.

V and J are TRBV12-3 or TRBV12-4 and TRBJ2-7; the D is unclear. This CDR3 comprises 12 residues. The V and J ends lost 8 bases and 2 bases respectively, with 10 bases between them. The CDR3 DNA is TGTGCCAGCGCCGGTAGAACCTACGAGCAGTACTTC. Translating gives CASAGRTYEQYF.

V is TRBV30 and J is TRBJ1-1; tentatively, D is TRBD1 (6 bases). The CDR3 spans 14 residues. V was clipped by 2 bases and J by 0 bases, with 10 bases between them. Germline CDR1 and CDR2: GTSNPN and SVGIG (reference sequence). CDR3 sequence reads: CAWSLDRMNTEAFF. The CDR3 DNA is TGTGCCTGGAGTTTAGACAGGATGAACACTGAAGCTTTCTTT.

The rearrangement uses TRBV5-8 and TRBJ1-6, with D perhaps matching TRBD1 (6 bases). Germline lookup yields CDR1 SGHTS and CDR2 YDEGEE. The CDR3 is 15 residues long. The V gene lost 1 base and the J gene lost 6 bases, with 11 bases spanning the gap. In DNA, the CDR3 is TGTGCCAGCAGCTTGTCGGGGGGCGGTAATTCACCCCTCCACTTT. The encoded protein is CASSLSGGGNSPLHF.

V is TRBV18 and J is TRBJ1-2, with a tentative D call TRBD1 (5 bases). There are 15 residues in the CDR3. V lost 3 bases to trimming and J lost 4 bases, with 15 bases between them. Looked up from germline, CDR1 is KGHSH and CDR2 is LQKENI. The CDR3 loop is CASSPIQGGTYGYTF. The CDR3 DNA reads TGTGCCAGCTCACCGATTCAGGGAGGTACCTATGGCTACACCTTC.

The chain carries TRBV9 and TRBJ1-4; 10 bases align to TRBD1. V was clipped by 4 bases and J by 5 bases; unmatched bases: 8. Germline V gives CDR1 SGDLS, CDR2 YYNGEE. The CDR3 runs 16 residues. The chain's CDR3 is CASSPGQGVINEKLFF. DNA for the CDR3: TGTGCCAGCAGCCCCGGACAGGGGGTTATAAATGAAAAACTGTTTTTT.

This clone was detected once. V gene TRBV6-5 combines with J gene TRBJ1-5, with 8 bases identical to TRBD1. The germline CDR1 and CDR2 sequences are MNHEY and SVGAGI. V shed 5 bases, J shed 5 bases, and the junction held 5 bases outside the gene matches. This CDR3 comprises 14 residues. CDR3 residues: CASSRQGAHQPQHF. The CDR3 DNA reads TGTGCCAGCAGTCGCCAGGGGGCCCATCAGCCCCAGCATTTT.

V is TRBV10-1 and J is TRBJ2-4, with a possible D match to TRBD1 (7 bases). V gave up 8 bases and J gave up 1 base, with 15 bases separating them. The length of the CDR3 is 15 residues. The germline gives CDR1 WNHNN, CDR2 SYGVQD (reference sequence). In DNA form, the CDR3 reads TGCGCCAGCCCAGGGGGGTCGGGGGCCAAAAACATTCAGTACTTC. This codes for CASPGGSGAKNIQYF.